This is a list of T cell receptor beta chains from one sample in a study of tumor and adjacent non-tumor tissue in lung cancer. TCRdb called the multiplex PCR reads again in MiXCR, with one record for every CDR3 protein. Seen here are about 78,000 distinct CDR3 sequences, 65% to 90% observed once, and the top ten hold 13%. The sequenced sample consisted of lung tumor tissue. These TCRs come from a woman aged 45 to 65 with non-small cell lung cancer. Each CDR3 is given with its conserved first and last residue. A D gene is named only where the DNA matches it firmly. Rows give clone size only sometimes, using once, few, many, or a class for an expanded clone.

V: TRBV11-3
D: -
size: -
J: TRBJ2-3
CDR3: CVSSLDPGTDTQYF
DNA: TGTGTCAGCAGCTTGGATCCCGGCACAGATACGCAGTATTTT

V: TRBV29-1
D: -
size: once
J: TRBJ2-3
CDR3: CRVVLSLGPGGTQYF
DNA: TGCAGAGTTGTCCTATCTCTCGGACCTGGGGGGACGCAGTATTTT

V: TRBV10-1
D: -
size: -
J: TRBJ2-1
CDR3: CASSPESCFGGGHEQFF
DNA: TGCGCCAGCAGTCCGGAGAGCTGCTTTGGCGGTGGCCATGAGCAGTTCTTC

V: TRBV7-2
D: -
size: few
J: TRBJ2-7
CDR3: CASSAASSYEQYF
DNA: TGTGCCAGCAGTGCGGCTTCGTCCTACGAGCAGTACTTC

V: TRBV28
D: -
size: -
J: TRBJ2-7
CDR3: CTSSLYHSGRFYEQYF
DNA: TGTACCAGCAGTTTATATCACTCGGGCAGGTTCTACGAGCAGTACTTC

V: TRBV20-1
D: -
size: -
J: TRBJ2-1
CDR3: CTAKQNNEQLF
DNA: TGCACTGCTAAGCAAAACAATGAGCAGCTCTTC

V: TRBV7-9
D: -
size: -
J: TRBJ2-3
CDR3: CASNLVGLTTDTQYF
DNA: TGTGCCAGCAACTTAGTGGGCTTGACCACAGATACGCAGTATTTT

V: TRBV20-1
D: -
size: -
J: TRBJ2-5
CDR3: CRARDDFTGKGFGETQYF
DNA: TGCAGAGCTAGAGATGATTTTACCGGAAAGGGCTTCGGGGAGACCCAGTACTTC

V: TRBV20-1
D: TRBD2
size: -
J: TRBJ2-7
CDR3: CSALRPGLAGYEQYF
DNA: TGCAGTGCCCTGAGACCGGGACTAGCGGGATACGAGCAGTACTTC

V: TRBV7-9
D: TRBD1
size: -
J: TRBJ2-5
CDR3: CASSFGTEETQYF
DNA: TGTGCCAGCAGCTTCGGGACAGAAGAGACCCAGTACTTC

V: TRBV6-2/TRBV6-3
D: TRBD2
size: once
J: TRBJ2-6
CDR3: CASSSRLAGWYGANVLTF
DNA: TGTGCCAGTAGTTCTCGACTAGCGGGATGGTATGGGGCCAACGTCCTGACTTTC

V: TRBV20-1
D: -
size: -
J: TRBJ2-7
CDR3: CSASPRDSYEQYF
DNA: TGCAGTGCTAGCCCGCGAGACTCCTACGAGCAGTACTTC

V: TRBV5-1
D: -
size: -
J: TRBJ2-1
CDR3: CASSLDGMAYNEQFF
DNA: TGCGCCAGCAGCTTGGACGGAATGGCCTACAATGAGCAGTTCTTC

V: TRBV11-2
D: -
size: -
J: TRBJ2-1
CDR3: CTSSSGRMIEQFF
DNA: TGTACCAGCAGCTCCGGACGAATGATTGAGCAGTTCTTC

V: TRBV20-1
D: TRBD1
size: -
J: TRBJ2-2
CDR3: CNARGIRQGDAGELFF
DNA: TGCAATGCTAGAGGGATAAGACAGGGGGACGCCGGGGAGCTGTTTTTT

V: TRBV11-2
D: -
size: -
J: TRBJ1-1
CDR3: CARSLPTRHSDTEAFF
DNA: TGTGCCAGAAGCCTACCTACTCGACATAGCGACACTGAAGCTTTCTTT

V: TRBV6-1
D: -
size: -
J: TRBJ2-7
CDR3: CVNSDPASEQYF
DNA: TGTGTCAACAGCGACCCCGCGTCCGAGCAGTACTTC

V: TRBV9
D: -
size: -
J: TRBJ2-2
CDR3: CASSRNTGELFF
DNA: TGTGCCAGCAGTCGAAACACCGGGGAGCTGTTTTTT

V: TRBV20-1
D: TRBD2
size: -
J: TRBJ2-7
CDR3: CSARAYRGLAEGPSYEQYF
DNA: TGCAGTGCTAGAGCCTATCGGGGACTAGCGGAAGGGCCGTCCTACGAGCAGTACTTC

V: TRBV29-1
D: -
size: -
J: TRBJ2-7
CDR3: CSVQGRGDSYEQHF
DNA: TGTAGCGTACAAGGGAGAGGAGATTCCTACGAGCAGCACTTC

V: TRBV28
D: -
size: -
J: TRBJ2-3
CDR3: CASSLPCALTDTQYF
DNA: TGTGCCAGCAGTTTACCTTGCGCCCTAACAGATACGCAGTATTTT

V: TRBV29-1
D: TRBD2
size: -
J: TRBJ2-1
CDR3: CSVYSGSSYNEQLF
DNA: TGCAGTGTTTATAGCGGGAGTTCCTACAATGAGCAGCTCTTT

V: TRBV9
D: -
size: once
J: TRBJ1-2
CDR3: CASSVGRSHYRYTF
DNA: TGTGCCAGCAGCGTAGGACGGTCACACTATCGCTACACCTTC

V: TRBV11-2
D: TRBD2
size: -
J: TRBJ2-1
CDR3: CASSLMTVSSGPEQFF
DNA: TGTGCCAGCAGCCTAATGACTGTGTCTAGCGGACCAGAGCAGTTCTTC

V: TRBV11-2
D: -
size: -
J: TRBJ1-2
CDR3: CASSLTLTNYVYTF
DNA: TGTGCCAGCAGTTTAACACTTACTAACTATGTCTACACCTTC

V: TRBV24-1
D: -
size: -
J: TRBJ2-1
CDR3: CATSKPRGRSYNEQFF
DNA: TGTGCCACCAGTAAGCCCAGAGGCAGATCCTACAATGAGCAGTTCTTC

V: TRBV28
D: -
size: -
J: TRBJ2-7
CDR3: CASSLNHSGRSYEQYF
DNA: TGTGCCAGTAGTTTAAATCACTCGGGCAGGTCCTACGAGCAGTACTTC